In its sample, the clone carrying this TCR beta chain was seen many times. Its specificity is unknown. This record comes from a study of metastatic and nonmetastatic thyroid tumors. Study details: Repertoire data that came from the blood and tumor or nodule tissue of malignant and benign thyroid patients were compared. Notes on the study in general: Malignant thyroid tumors reportedly had TCR beta diversity that was significantly higher than in benign nodules, in blood and tumor.

Original processing notes: The study took CDR3 differences across clinicopathological groups and made a distant-metastasis classifier for papillary thyroid cancer from them. TCRdb re-clonotyped the PCR reads via MiXCR. The V and J calls here are based on TCRdb, not the publication. This sample has approximately 90,000 clones, with 7.5% to 9% found just once. Prior to thyroid surgery, none of the patients had received any treatment. This receptor was identified in a female donor with papillary thyroid cancer or a benign thyroid nodule (not recorded which). Some clones in this sample may be carry-over from other donors' samples. Sequenced: blood.

The CDR3: CASSYGQAYGYTF. CDR3 coding DNA: TGTGCCAGCAGTTACGGACAGGCCTATGGCTACACCTTC. V gene TRBV6-2 or TRBV6-3 combines with J gene TRBJ1-2, with 7 bases lining up with TRBD1. The J segment lost 4 bases and the V segment lost 2 bases, leaving 1 base of the junction unmatched. The CDR3 is 13 residues long. Germline V gene lookup returns CDR1 MNHEY and CDR2 SVGEGT.